The following is a T cell receptor (beta chain) sequence with its context. What antigen it recognizes has not been identified. No much larger clone is present one base from it, and per-base qualities are unavailable. Healthy HIV-negative adults with no recently reported acute infections or vaccinations were included as donors. Every donor was a Caucasian adult living in Nashville, Tennessee, USA. CD4+ T cells were enriched through magnetic negative selection, after which naive cells were positively selected on CD45RA and the remaining negative fraction served as the memory subset. Blood was obtained by leukapheresis, after which PBMCs were separated by Ficoll-Histopaque density gradient centrifugation and cryopreserved in liquid nitrogen vapor phase. Purity and quantity of every magnetically sorted T cell population were checked by analytical flow cytometry. Genomic DNA was isolated from every sorted fraction and measured by UV absorbance on a Nanodrop 2000c.

The data were taken from a study of shared clonotypes between healthy human individuals (TCRdb year 2020). Regarding the complete study: The cohort comprised a couple of women and a few men aged 18 to 49 years. Per donor, three plates each were used for CD4 naive and CD4 memory, two for CD8 naive, and one for CD8 memory. The study deeply sequenced blood TCR repertoires of about 5 healthy adults to estimate repertoire size and the extent of clonotype sharing between individuals. To increase sequencing depth and limit assay-specific biases, TCR repertoire library preparation and sequencing were carried out by different laboratories using diverse techniques. Leukapheresis yielded between about 0.8 and 8.9 billion PBMCs per donor. General conclusions and limits of the study: Pairwise subsampling indicated that sequencing depth was expected to affect the degree of clonotype sharing among donors. Incomplete sequencing was indicated by rarefaction of sorted-subset datasets, despite the large sequencing depth. Roughly 5.2% of naive CD4, 3.5% of naive CD8, around 2.3% of memory CD4, and 0.35% to 0.5% of memory CD8 clonotypes were shared across four donors. Sampling was restricted to blood, and TCR repertoires in tissues likely differ from the TCR repertoires found in blood. Because the study included a small number of donors, the genetic and exposure-history diversity represented was limited. Higher generation probabilities were observed for clonotypes shared by all four sorted-subset donors than for non-shared clonotypes. Estimated clonotype richness was generally larger for naive than for memory subsets.

Using the deep immunoSEQ assay, multiplex PCR amplified TCR CDR3 regions from genomic DNA. For each cell subset, the extracted genomic DNA was distributed evenly across all wells of several immunoSEQ 96-well plates, and each plate served as one replicate. For sorted subsets, approximately 0.2 ug of genomic DNA, equivalent to tens of thousands of T cell genomes, went into each replicate PCR. Purified libraries were measured with a Qubit 3.0 fluorometer, size-checked on a Bioanalyzer 2100, and measured again with the KAPA Library Quantification kit. Each immunoSEQ 96-well plate was sequenced on its own single-read 150-cycle Illumina NextSeq 550 flow cell. Per the source publication's procedure: Because the immunoSEQ output held only junctional sequences and lacked quality scores, the filtering could not match the filtering applied to full-length reads. Sequences were annotated with PyIR, a Python wrapper for IgBLAST v1.9, using IMGT germline references to assign V/J genes and CDR3. Reads with weak V/J assignments (E-value above 1e-6), missing CDR3, stop codons, out-of-frame junctions, or ambiguous translated residues were removed. A V3J clonotype was defined by an identical inferred V gene, J gene, and CDR3 amino acid sequence. Percentage overlap between repertoires was computed as shared unique clonotypes divided by the size of the smaller repertoire. Three approaches were used to assess repertoire richness: RTK rarefaction, the Chao1 estimator, and Recon v2.1 estimates of unobserved clonotypes. For all TCRbeta clonotypes obtained by the gDNA method from several donors, generation probabilities were computed with OLGA. Held by TCRdb, this immuneACCESS table contains in-frame sequences only and omits some clones. Under half of the omission traces to an unresolved V gene where checked; the cause of the rest is unknown. V and J calls and clone size come straight from that table; D and trimming were deduced from the DNA. The sample table shows hundreds of thousands of clones, and approximately 73% are seen once. Under 2% of the sample lies in the top ten.

After removal of 5 bases from V and 9 bases from J, the junction retains 4 bases not matched to a gene. Including cysteine and phenylalanine, the CDR3 has 13 amino acids. Only the CDR3 DNA is retained, 39 bases long and in frame from the first base. CDR1 and CDR2 (MNHEY, SMNVEV) derive from the germline V gene (reference sequence). Sequencing used memory CD4+ T cells sorted from blood. The sample's cell subset or site label, decoded: CD45RA-negative fraction. This sequence was found in a woman in her 30s in good health. The rearranged segments are TRBV27 and TRBJ2-1; 10 junctional bases match TRBD2. CDR3 sequence: CASSLAGVGEQFF. The DNA is TGTGCCAGCAGTCTAGCGGGAGTGGGTGAGCAGTTCTTC.